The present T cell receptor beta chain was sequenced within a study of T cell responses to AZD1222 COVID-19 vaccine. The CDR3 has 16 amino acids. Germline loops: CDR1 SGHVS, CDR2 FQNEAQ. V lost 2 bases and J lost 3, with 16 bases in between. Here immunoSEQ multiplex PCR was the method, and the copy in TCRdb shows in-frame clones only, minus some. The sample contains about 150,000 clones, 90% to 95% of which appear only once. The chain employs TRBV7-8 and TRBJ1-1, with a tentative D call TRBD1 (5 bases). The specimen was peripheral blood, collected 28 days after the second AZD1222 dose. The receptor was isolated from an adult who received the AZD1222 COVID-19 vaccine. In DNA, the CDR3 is TGTGCCAGCAGCTTACAGGGTGGAGTGTCGTACACTGAAGCTTTCTTT. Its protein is CASSLQGGVSYTEAFF.